This T cell receptor (beta chain) was observed in a study of T cells in Graves' hyperthyroidism and ophthalmopathy. Study-level points and caveats: Most thyroid clonotypes that were expanded above 0.001 also turned up in blood. Classification by a 13 V-J model distinguished ophthalmopathy from stable hyperthyroidism.

Diagnostic assessment was based on clinical symptoms, serum thyroxine and TRAb, thyroid ultrasound and orbital computed tomography. Amplification targeted TCR beta CDR3 regions from RNA transcripts. The HTBI primer set served for first-round RT-PCR of the TCR CDR3. MiXCR was run by TCRdb on the multiplex PCR reads, yielding one entry per CDR3 protein. The sample has 470,000 or so distinct CDR3 sequences, less than 25% seen once. A word on this clonotype: Its cognate antigen is unknown.

After removal of 6 bases from V and 7 bases from J, the junction contained 17 bases not matched to a gene. This CDR3 is built from 16 residues. The chain couples TRBV12-3 or TRBV12-4 to TRBJ1-1; 7 bases align to TRBD1. Sequencing was done on a sample of blood. This TCR derives from a man between 18 and 35 years old with Graves' hyperthyroidism. The CDR3 nucleotides are TGTGCCAGCAGACGGGACAGCTGCCCGATCGGTTGTGAAGCTTTCTTT. Amino acid sequence: CASRRDSCPIGCEAFF.